The 25 T cell receptor beta chains reported below all come from one sample, sequenced in a study of blood T cell repertoires in COVID-19 (dated by TCRdb to about 2020). Library preparation was by the immunoSEQ multiplex PCR assay. TCRdb limited this immuneACCESS table to in-frame rearrangements with V and J called. A share of clones is missing; checked studies link under half to unresolved V genes, and the rest is unexplained. This sample holds 200,000 to 250,000 clones; 75% to 85% were observed only once. The top ten constitute around 13% of the sample. The specimen was peripheral blood. The receptor set was obtained from a human donor in a cohort sampled during active COVID-19.

The chain uses TRBV6-5 and TRBJ1-2, with D tentatively TRBD1 (5 bases). The germline V gene encodes CDR1 MNHEY and CDR2 SVGAGI. The V gene lost 0 bases and the J gene lost 3 bases, with 8 bases spanning the gap. The CDR3 runs 14 residues. The CDR3 region is CASSYSGRDYGYTF. CDR3 nucleotide sequence: TGTGCCAGCAGTTACTCCGGCAGGGACTATGGCTACACCTTC.

This clone occurred once. The chain carries TRBV11-1 and TRBJ2-2, with TRBD2 matching 8 bases. With 4 bases clipped from V and 5 bases from J, the junction kept 6 bases outside the gene matches. Germline CDR1 SGHAT, CDR2 FQDESV (reference sequence). This CDR3 has 15 residues. DNA of the CDR3: TGTGCCAGCAGCTCGCGACCGGGAGGGACCGGGGAGCTGTTTTTT. The encoded protein is CASSSRPGGTGELFF.

V usage is TRBV29-1 and J usage is TRBJ2-1, with 9 nucleotides matching TRBD2. The CDR3 is 13 amino acids. The V segment lost 3 bases and the J segment 8 bases; nucleotides outside the gene matches: 5. Germline loops: CDR1 SQVTM, CDR2 ANQGSEA. CDR3 in amino acids: CSVDSSSGDEQFF. CDR3 nucleotide sequence: TGCAGCGTTGATTCGTCTAGCGGGGATGAGCAGTTCTTC.

V is TRBV27 and J is TRBJ1-6; 9 bases map to TRBD1. J lost 7 bases, V lost 4 bases, and 2 bases had no gene match. Germline V CDR1 and CDR2: MNHEY, SMNVEV (reference sequence). CDR3 length equals 14 residues. This CDR3 reads CASSSGQGNSPLHF. The DNA for the CDR3 is TGTGCCAGCAGTTCCGGACAGGGGAATTCACCCCTCCACTTT.

In regard to this clone: The sample contains more than one DNA sequence encoding this CDR3. This chain joins TRBV11-3 and TRBJ2-1, with D maybe TRBD2 (6 bases). Germline loops: CDR1 SGHNT, CDR2 YENEEA. Trimming shortened V by 0 bases and J by 4 bases, and 7 bases separated the two germline ends. The CDR3 extends over 14 amino acids. DNA for the CDR3: TGTGCCAGCAGCTTAGACGGGGGATACAATGAGCAGTTCTTC. It encodes CASSLDGGYNEQFF.

CDR3 bases: TGTGCCAGCAGCCTAGGGGGCAGGGGGCGAATGGGTGGCTACACCTTC. This translates into CASSLGGRGRMGGYTF. The rearrangement links TRBV28 to TRBJ1-2; 8 nucleotides match TRBD1. This CDR3 has 16 amino acids. Germline CDR1 is MDHEN and CDR2 is SYDVKM. Trimming cost V 6 bases and J 7 bases; bases outside gene matches: 16.

V usage is TRBV28 and J usage is TRBJ2-3, with TRBD1 matching over 8 bases. Looked up from germline, CDR1 is MDHEN and CDR2 is SYDVKM. J gave up 0 bases and V 4 bases, and 9 bases lay outside the gene matches. The CDR3 has 17 residues. CDR3 coding DNA: TGTGCCAGCAGTTGGACAGGGTCGGTAACTAGCACAGATACGCAGTATTTT. Amino acids: CASSWTGSVTSTDTQYF.

This clone turned up a few times. The CDR3 DNA reads as TGTGCCAGCAGCTTAGGACTAGCGGGATACAATGAGCAGTTCTTC. This codes for CASSLGLAGYNEQFF. The chain employs TRBV7-6 and TRBJ2-1, with TRBD2 matching over 11 bases. CDR3 size: 15 residues. Germline V gene data show CDR1 as SGHVS and CDR2 as FNYEAQ. V lost 1 base, J lost 4 bases, and 0 bases stayed unmatched.

This chain uses TRBV3-1 (or the pseudogene TRBV3-2) with TRBJ2-5, with D possibly TRBD1 on 6 matching bases. The germline V gene has CDR1 LGHDT and CDR2 YNNKEL (reference sequence). Trimming left V 1 base short and J 5 bases short, with 14 bases between. The CDR3 has 15 residues. This CDR3 reads CASSQGGPQGETQYF. In DNA form, the CDR3 reads TGTGCCAGCAGCCAAGGGGGCCCTCAGGGGGAGACCCAGTACTTC.

This chain connects TRBV27 to TRBJ2-2; no clear D. Trimming took 8 bases from V and 2 from J, leaving 6 bases between them. CDR1 MNHEY and CDR2 SMNVEV come from the germline V gene (reference sequence). The CDR3 runs 12 residues. The CDR3 coding sequence is TGTGCCAGCCAAAAAAACACCGGGGAGCTGTTTTTT. Its protein product is CASQKNTGELFF.

Comments on this clone: Other DNA sequences of this sample code for an identical CDR3. The chain is built from TRBV5-1 and TRBJ2-3; 8 nucleotides match TRBD2. V lost 1 base and J lost 0; bases outside the gene matches: 1. The CDR3 extends over 15 amino acids. Germline CDR1 is SGHRS and CDR2 is YFSETQ. In nucleotides, the CDR3 is TGCGCCAGCAGCTTGCCTAGCGGGAGCACAGATACGCAGTATTTT. This encodes CASSLPSGSTDTQYF.

The chain combines TRBV11-2 with TRBJ1-4; D remains ambiguous. The CDR3 is 17 residues long. Germline loops: CDR1 SGHAT, CDR2 FQNNGV. V gave up 4 bases and J gave up 1 base, with 16 bases separating them. The CDR3 DNA sequence: TGTGCCAGCAGCTCAACCAACCCGGAGGAAACTAATGAAAAACTGTTTTTT. Encoded protein: CASSSTNPEETNEKLFF. The whole variable domain, filled in from reference TRBV11-2 and TRBJ1-4, reads EAGVAQSPRYKIIEKRQSVAFWCNPISGHATLYWYQQILGQGPKLLIQFQNNGVVDDSQLPKDRFSAERLKGVDSTLKIQPAKLEDSAVYLCASSSTNPEETNEKLFFGSGTQLSVL.

The rearrangement uses TRBV28 and TRBJ1-3, with D uncertain. Trimming removed 5 bases from V and 4 bases from J, with 15 bases in between. Germline values: CDR1 MDHEN, CDR2 SYDVKM. This CDR3 has 15 residues. In nucleotides, the CDR3 is TGTGCCAGCAGTCCCTTTTCCCTCGGGGGAAACACCATATATTTT. Protein: CASSPFSLGGNTIYF.

The V gene is TRBV2, the J gene TRBJ2-7; possibly TRBD1 for D (6 bases). The CDR3 has 18 residues. CDR1 is SNHLY, CDR2 FYNNEI, per germline. Trimming removed 6 bases at V and 0 bases at J, with 24 bases between. CDR3 amino acids: CASRTLPVQGSPSYEQYF. In DNA form, the CDR3 reads TGTGCCAGCAGGACCCTCCCCGTACAGGGATCACCCTCCTACGAGCAGTACTTC. The complete variable domain, with remaining parts taken from reference TRBV2 and TRBJ2-7, reads EPEVTQTPSHQVTQMGQEVILRCVPISNHLYFYWYRQILGQKVEFLVSFYNNEISEKSEIFDDQFSVERPDGSNFTLKIRSTKLEDSAMYFCASRTLPVQGSPSYEQYFGPGTRLTVT.

On this clone itself: The junction departs from germline at one end; a sequencing error may be responsible. CDR3 loop: CASQGHYGYTF. In DNA form, the CDR3 reads TGCGCCAGCCAGGGTCACTACGGCTACACCTTC. The chain employs TRBV5-1 and TRBJ1-2, with D possibly TRBD1 on 5 matching bases. Germline values: CDR1 SGHRS, CDR2 YFSETQ. The CDR3 covers 11 residues.

This chain connects TRBV6-5 to TRBJ2-5; 9 nucleotides line up with TRBD1. Germline V gives CDR1 MNHEY, CDR2 SVGAGI. The CDR3 consists of 13 residues. V was clipped by 6 bases and J by 7 bases; unmatched bases: 6. CDR3 sequence (DNA): TGTGCCAGCAGGGACAGGGGTATGAGGACCCAGTACTTC. Translated, it gives CASRDRGMRTQYF.

A single count supports this clone. The chain combines TRBV9 with TRBJ1-1; weak D call: TRBD1 (5 bases). The CDR3 covers 15 residues. CDR1 and CDR2 from the germline V gene are SGDLS and YYNGEE. The V end lost 2 bases, the J end lost 5 bases, and 16 bases lay between the germline ends. The DNA of the CDR3 is TGTGCCAGCAGCGTGCTAGGAGGGGCGCGAACTGAAGCTTTCTTT. Residues: CASSVLGGARTEAFF.

CDR3 region: CASSPTTGINEQFF. The DNA of the CDR3 is TGTGCCAGCAGCCCGACCACAGGGATCAATGAGCAGTTCTTC. The J gene is TRBJ2-1, the V gene TRBV3-1 (or the pseudogene TRBV3-2), with a possible D match to TRBD1 (6 bases). Germline CDR1 and CDR2: LGHDT and YNNKEL (reference sequence). This CDR3 region has 14 residues. V was clipped by 4 bases and J by 6 bases, with 13 bases between them.

The chain recombines TRBV24-1 with TRBJ1-4; 9 nucleotides match TRBD1. V was clipped by 4 bases and J by 8 bases; unmatched bases: 7. CDR3 length: 15 residues. The germline gives CDR1 KGHDR, CDR2 SFDVKD. CDR3 in amino acids: CATSESGQGREKLFF. CDR3 nucleotide sequence: TGTGCCACCAGTGAATCCGGACAGGGGAGAGAAAAACTGTTTTTT.

J is TRBJ2-7 and V is TRBV19; D is possibly TRBD2 (6 bases). From germline, CDR1 is LNHDA and CDR2 SQIVND (reference sequence). V was shortened by 5 bases and J by 4 bases, with 18 bases between the two germline ends. The CDR3 loop spans 15 amino acids. The CDR3 here is CASSSTTAGIYEQYF. Written as DNA, the CDR3 is TGTGCCAGTAGTTCTACCACGGCGGGGATATACGAGCAGTACTTC.

The chain joins TRBV5-1 to TRBJ1-6, with D hard to call. The CDR3 spans 15 residues. V lost 0 bases and J lost 3, with 7 bases in between. Germline V lookup: CDR1 SGHRS, CDR2 YFSETQ. The CDR3 DNA reads TGCGCCAGCAGCTTGGACGGGATCTATAATTCACCCCTCCACTTT. It translates to CASSLDGIYNSPLHF.

The gene calls are TRBV12-2 and TRBJ2-1; the table's D call, TRBD1, has no DNA check behind it. TRBV12-2 is a recognized pseudogene. The CDR3 covers 15 residues. CDR3 protein: CASRLAGQTYNEQFF. In DNA form, the CDR3 reads TGTGCAAGTCGCTTAGCGGGGCAGACATACAATGAGCAGTTCTTC.

Only one count was recorded for this clone. This may be a read error, as it is one base from a much larger clone. This chain links TRBV13 with TRBJ2-7, with a weak D call TRBD2 (6 bases). The CDR3 consists of 14 residues. Trimming cost V 1 base and J 0 bases, with 7 bases left between them. Per the germline V gene, CDR1 is PRHDT and CDR2 is FYEKMQ (reference sequence). CDR3 region: CASSLAEGSYEQYF. In DNA, the CDR3 is TGTGCCAGCAGCTTAGCGGAGGGCTCCTACGAGCAGTACTTC.

This clone was detected a few times. The chain uses TRBV27 and TRBJ2-7; D possibly corresponds to TRBD2 (5 bases). CDR3 size: 15 residues. Deletions cut 6 bases from V and 0 bases from J, with 15 bases between. Per germline, CDR1 MNHEY and CDR2 SMNVEV (reference sequence). CDR3 region: CASRQTGVSSYEQYF. In DNA, the CDR3 is TGTGCCAGCAGGCAAACCGGGGTAAGCTCCTACGAGCAGTACTTC.

This chain links TRBV19 with TRBJ2-5; TRBD2 agrees at 9 bases. Germline assignment: CDR1 LNHDA and CDR2 SQIVND (reference sequence). The CDR3 totals 14 residues. V trimming: 4 bases; J trimming: 4 bases; junction bases outside the gene matches: 4. CDR3 residues: CASSSLAGSETQYF. The CDR3 region has the DNA TGTGCCAGTAGTAGTCTAGCGGGATCAGAGACCCAGTACTTC.